These 4 T cell receptor beta chains share one sample of origin, sequenced in a study of post-analysis software for immune sequencing data. Whole-study results and caveats: Roughly 5 TRBV segments, TRBV5-6, TRBV5-1 and TRBV20-1 among them, were found more frequent in patients than controls.

These TCRs' antigens remain unknown. TCR beta cDNA libraries had unique molecular identifiers. TCRdb used MiXCR to reprocess the PCR reads, holding one entry per CDR3 protein. The table records more than 500,000 distinct CDR3 sequences, around a third of them present only once. Material: blood. The receptors derive from a girl aged 2 to 17 with multiple sclerosis.

The chain recombines TRBV12-3 or TRBV12-4 with TRBJ2-3; 11 bases align to TRBD2. The junction had 19 bases not matched to a gene; V was cut back by 6 bases and J by 2 bases. The CDR3 is 20 residues long. The CDR3 is CASSPSQLAGGSPSTDTQYF. The CDR3 DNA reads TGTGCCAGCAGCCCATCCCAATTAGCGGGGGGGTCTCCTTCCACAGATACGCAGTATTTT.

In this sample, this clonotype turned up a few times. V usage is TRBV6-6 and J usage is TRBJ1-2; 9 bases are shared with TRBD1. This CDR3 contains 15 residues. The germline V gene encodes CDR1 MNHNY and CDR2 SVGAGI (reference sequence). The V gene end was trimmed by 6 bases and the J gene end by 4 bases; junction bases not matched to a gene: 9. DNA of the CDR3: TGTGCCAGCAGATATCGACAGGGGGAAAGCTATGGCTACACCTTC. Protein sequence: CASRYRQGESYGYTF.

Details on this clonotype: At one of its ends the junction is not consistent with the germline gene, which may arise from a read error. This chain uses TRBV12-3 or TRBV12-4 with TRBJ2-3; TRBD1 might be the D (5 bases). CDR3 length equals 15 residues. CDR3 sequence reads: CASSSQGLPTDMQYF. CDR3 nucleotide sequence: TGTGCCAGCAGTTCCCAGGGTTTGCCCACAGATATGCAGTATTTT.

The chain links TRBV9 to TRBJ2-7; D is undetermined. With 0 bases removed from V and 6 bases from J, the gap between germline ends came to 1 base. The CDR3 has 10 amino acids. Germline V gene sequence: CDR1 SGDLS, CDR2 YYNGEE. CDR3 sequence reads: CASSVVEQYF. CDR3 in DNA: TGTGCCAGCAGCGTAGTCGAGCAGTACTTC.